This T cell receptor (beta chain) came from a study of shared clonotypes between healthy human individuals. Study-wide context: For every donor, three CD4 naive, three CD4 memory, two CD8 naive and one CD8 memory plates were used. General study results and limits: Memory subsets generally showed lower estimated richness than naive subsets.

Germline CDR1 and CDR2: LNHDA and SQIVND (reference sequence). The CDR3 is made up of 16 amino acids. V lost 4 bases and J 1 base, leaving 15 bases between the germline ends. A note on this clone: The antigen is undetermined.

Genomic DNA of each subset was evenly split across several immunoSEQ plates. Here immunoSEQ multiplex PCR was the method, and the copy in TCRdb shows in-frame clones only, minus some. This table holds 1.4 million or so clones, 98% found once. The sequenced sample consisted of naive CD4+ T cells sorted from blood. The subset denotes: CD45RA+ positively selected. The chain is built from TRBV19 and TRBJ2-3; tentatively, D is TRBD1 (6 bases). This clonotype was obtained from a man aged 25 to 45 in good health. Here the CDR3 reads CASSNPTGAGTDTQYF. The DNA for the CDR3 is TGTGCCAGTAGTAACCCGACAGGCGCCGGCACAGATACGCAGTATTTT.